These 30 T cell receptor beta chains share one sample of origin, sequenced in a study of Graves' ophthalmopathy and Graves' hyperthyroidism. RNA transcripts served as template for amplifying TCR beta CDR3 sequences. RT-PCR with HTBI primers came first, then second-round multiplex PCR. TCRdb redid the calling of the multiplex PCR reads with MiXCR, one entry per CDR3 protein. The data contain over a million distinct CDR3 sequences, 36% of them singletons. Input material: peripheral blood or thyroid tissue (not recorded which). The source is an adult man with Graves' hyperthyroidism.

The rearrangement uses TRBV7-2 and TRBJ2-7; weak D call: TRBD1 (7 bases). V was trimmed by 8 bases and J by 3 bases, leaving 14 bases between them. CDR3 length equals 13 residues. CDR1 is SGHTA, CDR2 FQGNSA, per germline. The DNA of the CDR3 is TGTGCCAGCGGGCAGGGGGGATTCTACGAGCAGTACTTC. Translated: CASGQGGFYEQYF.

This chain joins TRBV7-3 and TRBJ1-1; no definite D call. Germline values: CDR1 SGHTA, CDR2 FQGTGA. Trimming removed 5 bases from V and 7 bases from J, with 17 bases in between. The CDR3 is 14 residues long. The DNA for the CDR3 is TGTGCCAGCAGCCAAGAATGGTCAGCTTTTGAAGCTTTCTTT. Its translation is CASSQEWSAFEAFF.

There are many counts of this clonotype. In DNA, the CDR3 is TGCAGTGCTAGAGCCGGGACAGGGGGCATCCGGAACTATGGCTACACCTTC. Translated: CSARAGTGGIRNYGYTF. The chain has TRBV20-1 and TRBJ1-2; 12 positions match TRBD1. Looked up from germline, CDR1 is DFQATT and CDR2 is SNEGSKA (reference sequence). Trimming cost V 1 base and J 2 bases; bases outside gene matches: 8. The CDR3 consists of 17 residues.

The gene calls are TRBV20-1 and TRBJ2-7; D is perhaps TRBD1 or TRBD2 (5 bases each). V was clipped by 4 bases and J by 0 bases, with 19 bases between them. CDR1 is DFQATT, CDR2 SNEGSKA, per germline (reference sequence). This CDR3 has 16 amino acids. The CDR3 DNA reads TGCAGTGCTAAAGAATTTACTAGGGGAAGCTCCTACGAGCAGTACTTC. It translates to CSAKEFTRGSSYEQYF.

Concerning this clonotype itself: This may be a read error: a much more frequent sequence differs by one nucleotide. The chain combines TRBV7-2 with TRBJ1-2, with TRBD1 matching over 12 bases. V trimming: 3 bases; J trimming: 10 bases; junction bases outside the gene matches: 6. The germline V gene encodes CDR1 SGHTA and CDR2 FQGNSA. The CDR3 extends over 14 amino acids. CDR3 sequence: CASSLGQGASNYTF. CDR3 nucleotide sequence: TGTGCCAGCAGCTTGGGACAGGGGGCATCGAACTACACCTTC.

The table lists this clonotype with many counts. The chain combines TRBV25-1 with TRBJ2-5, with TRBD1 matching 10 bases. V lost 3 bases, J lost 4 bases, and 2 bases stayed unmatched. This CDR3 region has 14 residues. The germline gives CDR1 MGHDK, CDR2 SYGVNS. CDR3 residues: CASSDRQGAETQYF. The CDR3, as DNA: TGTGCCAGCAGTGACCGACAGGGGGCAGAGACCCAGTACTTC. Together with reference TRBV25-1 and TRBJ2-5, the CDR3 gives the full variable domain: EADIYQTPRYLVIGTGKKITLECSQTMGHDKMYWYQQDPGMELHLIHYSYGVNSTEKGDLSSESTVSRIRTEHFPLTLESARPSHTSQYLCASSDRQGAETQYFGPGTRLLVL.

A word on this clonotype: Because the CDR3's place on the DNA is in doubt, the DNA is left out and the CDR3 is given as listed by TCRdb. The V and J genes are TRBV7-2 and TRBJ2-5; the D call TRBD2 from the table was never checked on the DNA. The CDR3 is made up of 19 amino acids, end residues included. Per germline, CDR1 SGHTA and CDR2 FQGNSA. The CDR3 loop is CASSFYICSARGAGETQYF.

There are many counts of this clonotype. The rearrangement links TRBV7-2 to TRBJ2-6; D unresolved. Looked up from germline, CDR1 is SGHTA and CDR2 is FQGNSA. V was shortened by 5 bases and J by 0 bases, with 8 bases between the two germline ends. The CDR3 covers 15 residues. The CDR3 here is CASSPISSGANVLTF. The DNA for the CDR3 is TGTGCCAGCAGCCCAATTAGCTCTGGGGCCAACGTCCTGACTTTC.

The table lists this clonotype with a count of one. At one of its ends the junction is not consistent with the germline gene, which may arise from a read error. CDR3 sequence: CASSFGGSGGLFF. The CDR3 region has the DNA TGTGCCAGCAGCTTTGGAGGCTCCGGGGGGCTGTTTTTT. V and J are TRBV9 and TRBJ2-2; maybe TRBD2 (6 bases). Germline CDR1 and CDR2: SGDLS and YYNGEE. This CDR3 has 13 residues.

This clonotype was observed many times. The CDR3 loop is CASSTDRPGNEQYF. CDR3 bases: TGTGCCAGCAGTACGGACCGTCCGGGCAACGAGCAGTACTTC. This chain joins TRBV11-1 and TRBJ2-7; unclear D gene. V was pared by 6 bases and J by 5 bases, with 17 bases between. The CDR3 length is 14 residues. Germline V gene data show CDR1 as SGHAT and CDR2 as FQDESV (reference sequence). Using reference TRBV11-1 and TRBJ2-7 for the parts outside the CDR3, the full variable domain is EAEVAQSPRYKITEKSQAVAFWCDPISGHATLYWYRQILGQGPELLVQFQDESVVDDSQLPKDRFSAERLKGVDSTLKIQPAELGDSAMYLCASSTDRPGNEQYFGPGTRLTVT.

This clonotype was counted a few times. DNA for the CDR3: TGTGCCAGCAGCGTACATACGGGGTCGGGCGAGCAGTACTTC. It yields the protein CASSVHTGSGEQYF. This rearrangement joins TRBV9 to TRBJ2-7, with a tentative D call TRBD2 (5 bases). This CDR3 contains 14 residues. In germline, CDR1 is SGDLS, CDR2 YYNGEE. V dropped 1 base and J dropped 6 bases, with 14 bases sitting between them.

This clonotype was picked up many times. The gene calls are TRBV12-3 or TRBV12-4 and TRBJ1-2; D possibly corresponds to TRBD1 (6 bases). CDR3 length: 13 residues. Trimming took 7 bases from V and 7 from J, leaving 16 bases between them. CDR3 in amino acids: CASTPGTLFGYTF. In nucleotides, the CDR3 is TGTGCCAGCACCCCGGGGACACTCTTTGGCTACACCTTC.

With regard to this clonotype: It may be a read error: a sequence one base away is much more abundant. The chain is built from TRBV15 and TRBJ2-7; 7 bases match TRBD1. Germline CDR1 is LNHNV and CDR2 is YYDKDF (reference sequence). The CDR3 is 16 amino acids. CDR3 coding DNA: TGTGCCACCAGCAGAGGAGTTAGGGACAGCTCCTGCGAGCAGTACTTC. It yields the protein CATSRGVRDSSCEQYF.

This clonotype was seen only a few times. The chain employs TRBV3-1 and TRBJ1-5, with unresolved D. The CDR3 runs 14 residues. Germline CDR1 and CDR2: LGHDT and YNNKEL (reference sequence). Trimming removed 2 bases from V and 4 bases from J, with 9 bases in between. The CDR3: CASSQSLRNQPQHF. CDR3 in DNA: TGTGCCAGCAGCCAATCTCTGAGGAATCAGCCCCAGCATTTT.

J is TRBJ1-4 and V is TRBV5-1; no clear D gene. The CDR3 extends over 14 amino acids. Germline CDR1 reads SGHRS; CDR2 reads YFSETQ. Trimming removed 4 bases from V and 7 bases from J, with 14 bases in between. This CDR3 reads CASSPAGRIEKLFF. The CDR3 DNA sequence: TGCGCCAGCAGCCCTGCCGGGAGGATTGAAAAACTGTTTTTT.

This clonotype was recorded at least ten times. The CDR3 loop is CASSGGGGDGYTF. CDR3 nucleotide sequence: TGTGCCAGCAGCGGCGGGGGAGGGGACGGCTACACCTTC. The rearrangement uses TRBV9 and TRBJ1-2; D is perhaps TRBD1 (5 bases). The germline V gene encodes CDR1 SGDLS and CDR2 YYNGEE. Between the trimmed V and J ends, which lost 3 bases and 8 bases, there was a span of 14 bases. The CDR3 length is 13 residues. Full variable domain (remainder filled in from reference TRBV9 and TRBJ1-2): DSGVTQTPKHLITATGQRVTLRCSPRSGDLSVYWYQQSLDQGLQFLIQYYNGEERAKGNILERFSAQQFPDLHSELNLSSLELGDSALYFCASSGGGGDGYTFGSGTRLTVV.

This clonotype occurred a few times. This chain connects TRBV12-3 or TRBV12-4 to TRBJ2-5; 7 bases fit TRBD1. This CDR3 is 10 amino acids long. V trimming: 6 bases; J trimming: 10 bases; junction bases outside the gene matches: 2. This CDR3 reads CASRGQSQYF. CDR3 sequence (DNA): TGTGCCAGCAGGGGACAGAGCCAGTACTTC.

This clonotype has a count of ten or more. The V call is TRBV15, the J call TRBJ2-7; 10 nucleotides line up with TRBD1. After removal of 5 bases from V and 3 bases from J, the junction contained 7 bases not matched to a gene. The germline V gene has CDR1 LNHNV and CDR2 YYDKDF (reference sequence). The CDR3 length is 15 residues. CDR3 loop: CATSPAGTGDYEQYF. The CDR3 bases are TGTGCCACCAGCCCAGCGGGGACAGGGGACTACGAGCAGTACTTC.

The chain links TRBV6-2 or TRBV6-3 to TRBJ1-5; 10 bases match TRBD1. V was clipped by 6 bases and J by 1 base; unmatched bases: 12. CDR1 MNHEY and CDR2 SVGEGT come from the germline V gene. The CDR3 runs to 18 residues. CDR3 sequence (DNA): TGTGCCAGCAGCTTGGGACAGGGGAAGGTCCAGAGCAATCAGCCCCAGCATTTT. This codes for CASSLGQGKVQSNQPQHF.

The CDR3 protein is CSASTGQEILNTEAFF. Here the CDR3 DNA reads TGCAGTGCTAGTACGGGACAGGAAATCTTGAACACTGAAGCTTTCTTT. The chain carries TRBV20-1 and TRBJ1-1; 8 bases map to TRBD1. V shed 3 bases, J shed 0 bases, and the junction held 9 bases outside the gene matches. The CDR3 sequence is 16 residues long. CDR1 is DFQATT and CDR2 is SNEGSKA in the germline V gene (reference sequence).

This clonotype has just a few counts. A read error may be the cause here, since a much bigger clone is one base away. The chain has TRBV6-6 and TRBJ2-5; D ambiguous. The CDR3 loop spans 14 amino acids. V was trimmed by 8 bases and J by 5 bases, leaving 18 bases between them. Germline V gene lookup returns CDR1 MNHNY and CDR2 SVGAGI (reference sequence). CDR3 nucleotides: TGTGCCAGCGGGATGCAAGGGAAAAGGGAGACCCAGTACTTC. It encodes CASGMQGKRETQYF.

With regard to this clonotype: The conserved phenylalanine or tryptophan normally closing the CDR3 is absent here, so this likely arose from a read error. It is unclear where the CDR3 begins or ends on the DNA, so no DNA is shown, and the CDR3 is as TCRdb lists it. The V and J genes are TRBV7-8 and TRBJ1-6. Germline V CDR1 and CDR2: SGHVS, FQNEAQ. The CDR3 contains 8 residues when both ends are counted. CDR3 loop: CASSSQRM.

This clonotype was counted many times. DNA of the CDR3: TGTGCCATCGGCGAACAGGGGGCAAACTATGGCTACACCTTC. Translation gives CAIGEQGANYGYTF. V usage is TRBV10-3 and J usage is TRBJ1-2; 9 bases map to TRBD1. The CDR3 is made up of 14 amino acids. Germline V gene data show CDR1 as ENHRY and CDR2 as SYGVKD. J gave up 2 bases and V 8 bases, and 6 bases lay outside the gene matches.

This clonotype was recorded many times. The chain employs TRBV5-1 and TRBJ1-2; TRBD1 agrees at 7 bases. CDR3 length: 13 residues. The trim removed 4 bases at V and 5 bases at J, leaving 5 bases unmatched. Looked up from germline, CDR1 is SGHRS and CDR2 is YFSETQ. The DNA of the CDR3 is TGCGCCAGCAGCGAAGGACAGGCGTATGGCTACACCTTC. Translating it yields CASSEGQAYGYTF.

This chain uses TRBV5-1 with TRBJ2-5; D is unclear. Germline assignment: CDR1 SGHRS and CDR2 YFSETQ. With 0 bases removed from V and 3 bases from J, the gap between germline ends came to 9 bases. CDR3 size: 14 residues. The DNA of the CDR3 is TGCGCCAGCAGCTTGGTCCCGGGCAAAGAGACCCAGTACTTC. This encodes CASSLVPGKETQYF.

This clonotype was seen ten or more times. V gene TRBV7-8 combines with J gene TRBJ1-6, with D perhaps TRBD1 (5 bases). The CDR3 is 14 residues long. V was pared by 7 bases and J by 10 bases, with 17 bases between. Germline values: CDR1 SGHVS, CDR2 FQNEAQ. CDR3 in DNA: TGTGCCAGCAACTCTCGGGGGATAGGATCACCCCTCCACTTT. Its translation is CASNSRGIGSPLHF.

The chain links TRBV20-1 to TRBJ1-6; tentative D call: TRBD1 (5 bases). Germline V CDR1 and CDR2: DFQATT, SNEGSKA (reference sequence). Trimming cost V 0 bases and J 7 bases, with 10 bases left between them. CDR3 length: 14 residues. CDR3 in amino acids: CSARDQGDNSPLHF. CDR3 nucleotide sequence: TGCAGTGCTAGAGATCAAGGGGACAATTCACCCCTCCACTTT.

This clonotype was counted between two and nine times. The chain links TRBV25-1 to TRBJ2-2, with TRBD2 matching 9 bases. Germline-derived CDR1 and CDR2 are MGHDK and SYGVNS. The CDR3 runs 14 residues. The J segment lost 7 bases and the V segment lost 5 bases, leaving 5 bases of the junction unmatched. CDR3 sequence: CASSLAGDDGELFF. As DNA, the CDR3 is TGTGCCAGCAGTTTAGCGGGAGATGACGGGGAGCTGTTTTTT.

This clonotype was seen many times. The chain uses TRBV10-3 and TRBJ1-5, with D perhaps matching TRBD1 (5 bases). The CDR3 contains 16 residues. Germline lookup yields CDR1 ENHRY and CDR2 SYGVKD. V shed 3 bases and J shed 6 bases, with 18 bases lying between them. For the CDR3, the DNA is TGTGCCATCAGTGATGACCGAGGGGCGCGGAGTCAGCCCCAGCATTTT. Residues: CAISDDRGARSQPQHF.

The rearrangement links TRBV7-6 to TRBJ1-2; D remains unclear. The V gene lost 0 bases and the J gene lost 4 bases, with 15 bases spanning the gap. CDR1 SGHVS and CDR2 FNYEAQ come from the germline V gene. The CDR3 has 16 amino acids. In DNA, the CDR3 is TGTGCCAGCAGCTTAGCCCCAGGTGCAGGCGTCTATGGCTACACCTTC. Its translation: CASSLAPGAGVYGYTF.